These T cell receptor beta chains were read from a single sample in a study of identical twins. From the 5' RACE reads, TCRdb called clonotypes with MiXCR, one entry per CDR3 protein. The sample shows about 530,000 distinct CDR3 sequences, approximately 20% of them seen only once. These sequences were also reported in another study, on yellow fever vaccine responses in identical twins.

Source material: CD4+ T cells sorted from blood. Receptors were obtained from a woman aged 18-29 years in good health. The CDR3 runs from the conserved cysteine through the conserved F or W. Fields, in order: clone size, V gene, D gene, J gene, CDR3 DNA, CDR3 protein. D genes are given only for firm matches. Only part of the rows carry a size: once, few, many, or a class if the clone is expanded.

.	TRBV5-1	TRBD1	TRBJ1-1	TGCGCCAGCAGCTCCCTAGGGGGCTACACTGAAGCTTTCTTT	CASSSLGGYTEAFF
many	TRBV5-1	TRBD2	TRBJ2-3	TGCGCCAGCAGCTCCGGACTAGCGGGAGGGCCCACAGATACGCAGTATTTT	CASSSGLAGGPTDTQYF
once	TRBV7-3	.	TRBJ1-6	TGTGCCAGCAGCTTATACGGATCCTATAATTCACCCCTCCACTTT	CASSLYGSYNSPLHF
few	TRBV19	TRBD2	TRBJ2-5	TGTGCCACCCATGGGAGGGGAGAGACCCAGTACTTC	CATHGRGETQYF
.	TRBV2	.	TRBJ2-7	TGTGCCAGCAGTACCCCGGGACGGAGTCCCTACGAGCAGTACTTC	CASSTPGRSPYEQYF
.	TRBV4-1	.	TRBJ2-5	TGCGCCAGCAGCCGAGCATCACAGGCGAAAGAGACCCAGTACTTC	CASSRASQAKETQYF
.	TRBV15	TRBD2	TRBJ2-3	TGTGCCACCAGCCGGAGGACTAGCGGGGTGACAGATACGCAGTATTTT	CATSRRTSGVTDTQYF
.	TRBV20-1	.	TRBJ2-1	TGCAGTGCAGGCCTAGGAGTGGGGGACAATGAGCAGTTCTTC	CSAGLGVGDNEQFF
.	TRBV7-9	TRBD2	TRBJ2-3	TGTGCCAGCAGCCTGGGACTAGCGGGAAACACAGATACGCAGTATTTT	CASSLGLAGNTDTQYF
.	TRBV11-1	TRBD2	TRBJ2-2	TGTGCCAGCAGCCCCCGGGGTAGCGGGGCGGCGAACACCGGGGAGCTGTTTTTT	CASSPRGSGAANTGELFF
few	TRBV20-1	.	TRBJ2-7	TGCAGTGCTAGAAACCCCCGGGCCCCCTACGAGCAGTACTTC	CSARNPRAPYEQYF
.	TRBV6-1	.	TRBJ2-7	TGTGCCAGCAGTCCGGGTACCCATCTCCTCAAGCAGTACTTC	CASSPGTHLLKQYF
.	TRBV18	.	TRBJ2-7	TGTGCCAGCTCACCACCTTCGGCCTTCTGGGAGCAGTACTTC	CASSPPSAFWEQYF
.	TRBV5-5	.	TRBJ1-1	TGTGCCAGCAGCATGAACTACCGGGAGACTGAAGCTTTCTTT	CASSMNYRETEAFF